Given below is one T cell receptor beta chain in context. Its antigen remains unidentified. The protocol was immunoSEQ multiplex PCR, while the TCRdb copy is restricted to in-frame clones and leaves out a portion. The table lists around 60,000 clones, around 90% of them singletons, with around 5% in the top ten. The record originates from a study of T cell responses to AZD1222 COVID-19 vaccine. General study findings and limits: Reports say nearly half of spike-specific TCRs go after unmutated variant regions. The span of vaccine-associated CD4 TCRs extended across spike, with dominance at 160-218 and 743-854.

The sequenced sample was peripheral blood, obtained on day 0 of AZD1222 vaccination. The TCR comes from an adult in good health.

CDR3: CASSLDGSRNTEAFF. The CDR3 DNA sequence: TGCGCCAGCAGCTTGGACGGGTCCAGAAACACTGAAGCTTTCTTT. The chain combines TRBV5-1 with TRBJ1-1; D gene uncertain. The V end was cut by 0 bases, the J end by 2 bases, with 11 bases between. The CDR3 is 15 amino acids. CDR1 and CDR2 from the germline V gene are SGHRS and YFSETQ.